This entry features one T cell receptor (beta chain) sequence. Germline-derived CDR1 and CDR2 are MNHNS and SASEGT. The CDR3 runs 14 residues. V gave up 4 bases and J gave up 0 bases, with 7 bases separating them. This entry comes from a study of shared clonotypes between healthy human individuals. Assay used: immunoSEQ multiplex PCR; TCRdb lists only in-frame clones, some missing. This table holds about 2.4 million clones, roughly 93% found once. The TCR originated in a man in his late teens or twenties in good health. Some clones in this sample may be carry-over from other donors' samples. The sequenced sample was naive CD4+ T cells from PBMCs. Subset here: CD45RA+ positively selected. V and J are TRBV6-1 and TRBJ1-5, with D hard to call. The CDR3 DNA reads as TGTGCCAGCAGTGGCGGTCTTAGCAATCAGCCCCAGCATTTT. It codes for CASSGGLSNQPQHF.